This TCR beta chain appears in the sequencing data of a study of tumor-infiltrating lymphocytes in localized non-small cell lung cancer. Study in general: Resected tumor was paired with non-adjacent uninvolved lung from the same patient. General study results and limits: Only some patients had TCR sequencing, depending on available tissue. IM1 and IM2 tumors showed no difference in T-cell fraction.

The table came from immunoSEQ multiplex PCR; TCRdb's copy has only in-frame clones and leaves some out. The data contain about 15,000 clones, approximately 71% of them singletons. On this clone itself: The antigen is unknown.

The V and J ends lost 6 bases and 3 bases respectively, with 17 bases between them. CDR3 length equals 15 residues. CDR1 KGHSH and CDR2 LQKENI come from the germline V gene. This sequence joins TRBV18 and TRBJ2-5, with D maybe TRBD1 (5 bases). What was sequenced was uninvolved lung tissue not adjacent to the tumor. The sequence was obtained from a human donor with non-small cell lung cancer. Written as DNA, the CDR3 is TGTGCCAGCTCGCTGGGGCTACAACTAAAAGAGACCCAGTACTTC. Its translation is CASSLGLQLKETQYF.